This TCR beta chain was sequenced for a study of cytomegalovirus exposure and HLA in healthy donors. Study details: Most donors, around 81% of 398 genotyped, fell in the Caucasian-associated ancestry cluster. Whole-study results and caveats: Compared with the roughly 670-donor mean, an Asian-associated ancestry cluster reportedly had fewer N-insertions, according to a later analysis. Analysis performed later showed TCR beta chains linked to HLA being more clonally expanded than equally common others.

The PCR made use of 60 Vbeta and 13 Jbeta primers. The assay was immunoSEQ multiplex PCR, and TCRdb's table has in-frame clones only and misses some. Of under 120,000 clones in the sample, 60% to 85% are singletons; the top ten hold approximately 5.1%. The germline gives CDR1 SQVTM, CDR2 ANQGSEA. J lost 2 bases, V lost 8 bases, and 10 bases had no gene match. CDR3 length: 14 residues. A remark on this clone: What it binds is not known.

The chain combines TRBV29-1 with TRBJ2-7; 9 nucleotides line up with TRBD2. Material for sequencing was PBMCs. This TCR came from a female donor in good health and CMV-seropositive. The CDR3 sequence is CSTRRLAGTYEQYF. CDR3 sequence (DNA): TGCAGCACCCGGCGGCTAGCGGGAACCTACGAGCAGTACTTC.